This T cell receptor (beta chain) originates from a study of beta chain features in type 1 diabetes. The study reverse transcribed the entire isolated RNA, so it sequenced expressed TCRB transcripts. Here immunoSEQ multiplex PCR was the method, and the copy in TCRdb shows in-frame clones only, minus some. The table shows under 450,000 clones, with roughly 16% occurring only once. The table lists this clone with a few counts. The V and J ends lost 5 bases and 4 bases respectively, with 6 bases between them. This CDR3 spans 12 amino acids. Germline values: CDR1 MDHEN, CDR2 SYDVKM. Specimen: naive CD4+ T cells from blood. This sequence was found in a woman aged 18-29 years in good health. This chain joins TRBV28 and TRBJ1-5, with unresolved D. CDR3 region: CASSNLNQPQHF. In DNA, the CDR3 is TGTGCCAGCAGTAATCTTAATCAGCCCCAGCATTTT. Supplemented by reference TRBV28 and TRBJ1-5, the full variable domain reads DVKVTQSSRYLVKRTGEKVFLECVQDMDHENMFWYRQDPGLGLRLIYFSYDVKMKEKGDIPEGYSVSREKKERFSLILESASTNQTSMYLCASSNLNQPQHFGDGTRLSIL.